This T cell receptor (beta chain) comes out of a study of regulatory T cells in long-lasting Graves disease. Study-wide results and limits: Persistent Graves' patients possessed reduced TCR diversity relative to recently diagnosed ones.

As regards this clonotype: Its antigen is still unknown. A read error may be the cause here, since a much bigger clone is one base away.

Time point noted: newly diagnosed GD, antithyroid drugs for less than 3 months. Generation of the TCR library employed RNA extracted from PBMCs. Investigators prepared the TCR beta libraries by applying iRepertoire HTBI primers and Arm-PCR of CDR3 regions. In the original processing: Across all samples, more than 60 TRBV segments and around 15 TRBJ segments were identified. TCRdb re-derived calls from the multiplex PCR reads in MiXCR, one entry per CDR3 protein. The V and J calls reflect TCRdb's pipeline rather than the authors' work. The sample has 440,000 or so distinct CDR3 sequences; about 15% are singletons. With 6 bases clipped from V and 4 bases from J, the junction kept 35 bases outside the gene matches. Germline V lookup: CDR1 WNHNN, CDR2 SYGVQD (reference sequence). The CDR3 is 23 amino acids. The sample was also reused in another study, on T cells in Graves' hyperthyroidism and ophthalmopathy. That work states: Graves' hyperthyroidism is called stable when ophthalmopathy does not progress within 18 months.

This chain links TRBV10-1 with TRBJ2-7; 8 nucleotides match TRBD1. Here the sequenced sample was peripheral blood mononuclear cells (PBMCs), taken at new diagnosis, from a patient treated with antithyroid drugs. This clonotype originated in a woman under 40 with Graves disease. CDR3: CASSPRGRTRSDIREAGQYEQYF. The CDR3 bases are TGCGCCAGCAGCCCCAGGGGGCGGACCAGATCCGACATCCGAGAAGCGGGCCAGTACGAGCAGTACTTC.